The 11 T cell receptor beta chains given below trace back to one sample, sequenced in a study of blood T cells in healthy people across ages. Primed by a sample-barcoded 5' primer and a J-beta primer mix, a second PCR proceeded for 7 to 11 cycles. Each CDR3 protein is one row after TCRdb ran MiXCR on the 5' RACE reads. The sample shows roughly 700,000 distinct CDR3 sequences, around half of them seen only once. The sample taken for sequencing was blood. Source of these receptors: a woman aged 55-70 years in good health.

A few counts support this clonotype. The chain is built from TRBV7-9 and TRBJ2-1; 10 bases align to TRBD2. The V segment lost 1 base and the J segment 2 bases; nucleotides outside the gene matches: 8. Germline CDR1 reads SEHNR; CDR2 reads FQNEAQ (reference sequence). The CDR3 is 18 amino acids. CDR3 in DNA: TGTGCCAGCAGCTTAGACTTTAGACTAGCGGGCCCCTACAATGAGCAGTTCTTC. The encoded protein is CASSLDFRLAGPYNEQFF.

The chain combines TRBV28 with TRBJ1-5; D is unclear. Germline V CDR1 and CDR2: MDHEN, SYDVKM. This CDR3 region has 13 residues. V was trimmed by 6 bases and J by 2 bases, leaving 8 bases between them. For the CDR3, the DNA is TGTGCCAGCAGATCCCGAGGCAATCAGCCCCAGCATTTT. This translates into CASRSRGNQPQHF.

The CDR3 spells CASSASLGVYEQYF. CDR3 nucleotides: TGTGCCAGCAGCGCCTCCTTGGGGGTTTACGAGCAGTACTTC. The rearrangement joins TRBV11-2 to TRBJ2-4; either TRBD1 or TRBD2 may fit D (5 bases each). The end of the DNA is better explained by TRBJ2-7, so the J call may be wrong. This CDR3 spans 14 amino acids. Germline CDR1 and CDR2: SGHAT and FQNNGV.

The V call is TRBV10-3, the J call TRBJ1-6, with 9 bases aligning to TRBD1. The CDR3 has 14 amino acids. J gave up 8 bases and V 6 bases, and 5 bases lay outside the gene matches. The germline CDR1 and CDR2 sequences are ENHRY and SYGVKD. CDR3 sequence (DNA): TGTGCCATCAGCCGGACAGGGGCGGATTCACCCCTCCACTTT. Translating gives CAISRTGADSPLHF.

For the CDR3, the DNA is TGTGCCAGCAGCCAGCAAGGGACCAAGGGGGAGACCCAGTACTTC. Translated: CASSQQGTKGETQYF. The V and J genes are TRBV3-1 and TRBJ2-5, with D perhaps assigned TRBD1 or TRBD2 (5 bases each). Trimming removed 3 bases at V and 5 bases at J, with 16 bases between. Germline V CDR1 and CDR2: LGHDT, YNNKEL (reference sequence). The CDR3 is 15 residues long.

The chain has TRBV4-3 and TRBJ1-2, with 7 nucleotides matching TRBD1. CDR1 and CDR2 from the germline V gene are LGHNA and YSLEER. CDR3 length equals 16 residues. The junction had 6 bases not matched to a gene; V was cut back by 0 bases and J by 2 bases. The CDR3 reads CASSQDHAGGNYGYTF. CDR3 bases: TGCGCCAGCAGCCAAGATCACGCAGGGGGAAACTATGGCTACACCTTC.

The chain couples TRBV15 to TRBJ2-7; no clear D. Trimming shortened V by 4 bases and J by 2 bases, and 18 bases separated the two germline ends. The germline gives CDR1 LNHNV, CDR2 YYDKDF (reference sequence). This CDR3 has 16 residues. CDR3 DNA: TGTGCCACCAGCAAAAGGACCTCCCAAGCCGCCTACGAGCAGTACTTC. Translated: CATSKRTSQAAYEQYF. Using reference TRBV15 and TRBJ2-7 for the parts outside the CDR3, the full variable domain is DAMVIQNPRYQVTQFGKPVTLSCSQTLNHNVMYWYQQKSSQAPKLLFHYYDKDFNNEADTPDNFQSRRPNTSFCFLDIRSPGLGDTAMYLCATSKRTSQAAYEQYFGPGTRLTVT.

The chain recombines TRBV29-1 with TRBJ2-7, with 7 bases that match TRBD2. The CDR3 extends over 13 amino acids. The germline gives CDR1 SQVTM, CDR2 ANQGSEA. The ends lost 6 bases at V and 3 bases at J; junction bases unmatched: 8. Written as DNA, the CDR3 is TGCAGCGTCTCCGGGACTACCGACTACGAGCAGTACTTC. Translated, it gives CSVSGTTDYEQYF.

The chain links TRBV10-3 to TRBJ1-2; D gene uncertain. V lost 5 bases and J 0 bases, leaving 10 bases between the germline ends. Germline V gives CDR1 ENHRY, CDR2 SYGVKD. The CDR3 contains 14 residues. This chain's CDR3 is CAISSQNANYGYTF. The CDR3 nucleotides are TGTGCCATCAGTTCCCAGAATGCTAACTATGGCTACACCTTC.

The chain links TRBV10-3 to TRBJ2-7, with 10 bases fitting TRBD1. Looked up from germline, CDR1 is ENHRY and CDR2 is SYGVKD. After removal of 2 bases from V and 7 bases from J, the junction contained 2 bases not matched to a gene. The CDR3 extends over 13 amino acids. This CDR3 reads CAISEGQGEEQYF. The CDR3 bases are TGTGCCATCAGTGAGGGACAGGGGGAAGAGCAGTACTTC.

The chain couples TRBV9 to TRBJ2-3; unclear D gene. Trimming stripped 0 bases from V and 2 bases from J, with 7 bases between. The germline V gene has CDR1 SGDLS and CDR2 YYNGEE. This CDR3 has 14 residues. CDR3 region: CASSVGGVTDTQYF. In nucleotides, the CDR3 is TGTGCCAGCAGCGTAGGTGGGGTCACAGATACGCAGTATTTT.